A single sample is the source of the 10 T cell receptor beta chains below, sequenced in a study of T cell responses to AZD1222 COVID-19 vaccine. Produced via immunoSEQ multiplex PCR; TCRdb's table is partial and in-frame only. The profile covers 200,000 to 250,000 clones, with roughly 94% appearing a single time and around 1.8% taken by the ten largest. Specimen: peripheral blood, collected 28 days after the second dose of the MenACWY control vaccine. The receptor source for this set is an adult who received the MenACWY meningococcal vaccine as a control.

The V and J genes are TRBV2 and TRBJ1-5, with TRBD1 identical over 7 bases. The CDR3 runs 17 residues. With 3 bases clipped from V and 1 base from J, the junction kept 9 bases outside the gene matches. In germline, CDR1 is SNHLY, CDR2 FYNNEI. In DNA, the CDR3 is TGTGCCAGCAGTGAGTCGTGGGGACAGAAAAGCAATCAGCCCCAGCATTTT. Amino acids: CASSESWGQKSNQPQHF.

V usage is TRBV24-1 and J usage is TRBJ2-1; TRBD2 aligns across 9 bases. V lost 3 bases to trimming and J lost 4 bases; unmatched junction nucleotides: 6. The CDR3 loop spans 16 amino acids. Germline CDR1 KGHDR, CDR2 SFDVKD. The CDR3, as DNA: TGTGCCACCAGTGATCCCGCGGGGGGGCTATACAATGAGCAGTTCTTC. Translating gives CATSDPAGGLYNEQFF.

The chain carries TRBV5-4 and TRBJ2-1; weak D call: TRBD2 (6 bases). The CDR3 runs to 14 residues. V lost 3 bases and J 7 bases, leaving 14 bases between the germline ends. CDR1 and CDR2 from the germline V gene are SGHNT and YYREEE (reference sequence). This chain's CDR3 is CASSSAPGRNEQFF. CDR3 coding DNA: TGTGCCAGCAGCTCGGCGCCAGGGAGGAATGAGCAGTTCTTC.

The V gene is TRBV19, the J gene TRBJ1-1; 10 positions agree with TRBD1. V lost 8 bases and J lost 6; bases outside the gene matches: 9. Germline loops: CDR1 LNHDA, CDR2 SQIVND (reference sequence). The CDR3 loop spans 14 amino acids. CDR3 region: CASEITGTGAEAFF. CDR3 coding DNA: TGTGCCAGTGAAATAACCGGGACAGGGGCTGAAGCTTTCTTT.

This chain joins TRBV7-2 and TRBJ2-7, with D hard to call. The CDR3 extends over 18 amino acids. Germline V gives CDR1 SGHTA, CDR2 FQGNSA. V was trimmed by 0 bases and J by 1 base, leaving 19 bases between them. This chain's CDR3 is CASSLALGRPTASYEQYF. Written as DNA, the CDR3 is TGTGCCAGCAGCTTAGCATTAGGGCGGCCCACAGCTTCCTACGAGCAGTACTTC.

This rearrangement joins TRBV6-5 to TRBJ2-7, with 8 bases lining up with TRBD2. With V trimmed by 4 bases and J by 0 bases, 2 bases remained unmatched. This CDR3 spans 14 amino acids. Germline CDR1 MNHEY, CDR2 SVGAGI. CDR3 bases: TGTGCCAGCAGTTCCAGCGGGAGCTCCTACGAGCAGTACTTC. Its translation is CASSSSGSSYEQYF.

CDR3 sequence: CASSLDRAFGYTF. DNA of the CDR3: TGTGCCAGCAGCCTGGACAGGGCATTTGGCTACACCTTC. The chain is built from TRBV3-1 (or the pseudogene TRBV3-2) and TRBJ1-2; 8 positions agree with TRBD1. V lost 4 bases to trimming and J lost 7 bases; unmatched junction nucleotides: 5. This CDR3 is 13 amino acids long. CDR1 and CDR2 from the germline V gene are LGHDT and YNNKEL (reference sequence).

The chain is built from TRBV6-4 and TRBJ2-7; 8 nucleotides match TRBD2. Germline CDR1 and CDR2: MRHNA and SNTAGT. There are 15 residues in the CDR3. V lost 7 bases to trimming and J lost 2 bases; unmatched junction nucleotides: 10. CDR3: CASKRSSGGPYEQYF. The CDR3, as DNA: TGTGCCAGCAAAAGGTCGAGCGGGGGACCCTACGAGCAGTACTTC.

The genes are TRBV14 and TRBJ2-5; 8 bases align to TRBD1. Germline CDR1 SGHDN, CDR2 FVKESK. With 2 bases clipped from V and 5 bases from J, the junction kept 7 bases outside the gene matches. CDR3 length: 15 residues. The CDR3 DNA sequence: TGTGCCAGCAGCCAAAGAACAGGGGGTCGGGAGACCCAGTACTTC. This encodes CASSQRTGGRETQYF. Variable domain in full (rest from reference TRBV14 and TRBJ2-5): EAGVTQFPSHSVIEKGQTVTLRCDPISGHDNLYWYRRVMGKEIKFLLHFVKESKQDESGMPNNRFLAERTGGTYSTLKVQPAELEDSGVYFCASSQRTGGRETQYFGPGTRLLVL.

The chain uses TRBV10-3 and TRBJ1-2; D possibly corresponds to TRBD1 (5 bases). Germline CDR1 and CDR2: ENHRY and SYGVKD. CDR3 length: 13 amino acids. V lost 3 bases and J 4 bases, leaving 9 bases between the germline ends. The CDR3 region is CAISEQETYGYTF. In DNA form, the CDR3 reads TGTGCCATCAGTGAACAGGAGACCTATGGCTACACCTTC.